The 32 T cell receptor beta chains given below trace back to one sample, sequenced in a study of OX40 agonist ivuxolimab in advanced cancers. Method: immunoSEQ multiplex PCR; TCRdb's copy keeps in-frame clones and lacks some. The repertoire holds tens of thousands of clones, around 91% seen once, with 0.33% in the top ten. The material sequenced was CD4+ or CD8+ T cells sorted from blood, taken in a trial of the OX40 agonist ivuxolimab. These receptor sequences come from an adult with an advanced solid tumor such as melanoma, head and neck, liver or kidney cancer.

This clone came up once. This sequence joins TRBV27 and TRBJ1-4; no definite D call. In germline, CDR1 is MNHEY, CDR2 SMNVEV (reference sequence). Trimming shortened V by 2 bases and J by 8 bases, and 12 bases separated the two germline ends. There are 14 residues in the CDR3. Here the CDR3 reads CASSLTAKGEKLFF. The CDR3 region has the DNA TGTGCCAGCAGTTTAACGGCGAAGGGCGAAAAACTGTTTTTT.

The chain links TRBV6-1 to TRBJ2-6; TRBD1 matches at 9 bases. Trimming removed 3 bases from V and 4 bases from J; junction bases left unmatched: 10. Looked up from germline, CDR1 is MNHNS and CDR2 is SASEGT. There are 18 residues in the CDR3. The CDR3 sequence is CASSDPGQGGVGANVLTF. CDR3 in DNA: TGTGCCAGCAGTGATCCGGGACAGGGAGGAGTGGGGGCCAACGTCCTGACTTTC.

The genes are TRBV6-1 and TRBJ1-5; 8 bases line up with TRBD1. Per germline, CDR1 MNHNS and CDR2 SASEGT. CDR3 length: 14 residues. The V segment lost 2 bases and the J segment 9 bases; nucleotides outside the gene matches: 6. The chain's CDR3 is CASSERTGPWPQHF. CDR3 nucleotides: TGTGCCAGCAGTGAAAGGACAGGGCCTTGGCCCCAGCATTTT.

This CDR3 is CASSLEEGRGSYGYTF. DNA of the CDR3: TGTGCCAGCAGCTTAGAAGAGGGGCGGGGTTCCTATGGCTACACCTTC. The V gene is TRBV7-9, the J gene TRBJ1-2; a possible D gene is TRBD1 (5 bases). The CDR3 loop spans 16 amino acids. Between the trimmed V and J ends, which lost 1 base and 4 bases, there was a span of 16 bases. Germline V CDR1 and CDR2: SEHNR, FQNEAQ (reference sequence).

V gene TRBV27 combines with J gene TRBJ1-2, with TRBD1 matching 9 bases. The length of the CDR3 is 15 residues. Germline V lookup: CDR1 MNHEY, CDR2 SMNVEV (reference sequence). V lost 4 bases to trimming and J lost 7 bases; unmatched junction nucleotides: 10. The CDR3 nucleotides are TGTGCCAGCAGTTCGTTACAGGGGGCGGCTAGTGGCTACACCTTC. As protein: CASSSLQGAASGYTF.

The V call is TRBV30, the J call TRBJ1-2; D gene uncertain. Trimming shortened V by 0 bases and J by 8 bases, and 16 bases separated the two germline ends. The CDR3 spans 14 residues. Germline V gene sequence: CDR1 GTSNPN, CDR2 SVGIG (reference sequence). In DNA, the CDR3 is TGTGCCTGGAGTGTACCGCAGGCGCAGGTGGGCTACACCTTC. It translates to CAWSVPQAQVGYTF.

The rearrangement uses TRBV9 and TRBJ1-4; a possible D gene is TRBD1 (6 bases). Per the germline V gene, CDR1 is SGDLS and CDR2 is YYNGEE. There are 14 residues in the CDR3. The V gene lost 4 bases and the J gene lost 5 bases, with 12 bases spanning the gap. For the CDR3, the DNA is TGTGCCAGCAGCACCCGACAGGAGAATGAAAAACTGTTTTTT. Translating it yields CASSTRQENEKLFF.

The V call is TRBV6-1, the J call TRBJ1-1; D is possibly TRBD1 (5 bases). Germline CDR1 reads MNHNS; CDR2 reads SASEGT. V was shortened by 2 bases and J by 5 bases, with 15 bases between the two germline ends. The CDR3 totals 15 residues. This chain's CDR3 is CASSEWVAGGTEAFF. The CDR3 nucleotides read TGTGCCAGCAGTGAATGGGTAGCCGGGGGGACTGAAGCTTTCTTT.

The count of this clone is one. This chain links TRBV5-1 with TRBJ2-3; tentative D call: TRBD2 (7 bases). This CDR3 contains 16 residues. Trimming cost V 2 bases and J 1 base, with 14 bases left between them. The germline gives CDR1 SGHRS, CDR2 YFSETQ. The CDR3 DNA is TGCGCCAGCAGCTTAGGTTCCGGGGGGCGCACAGATACGCAGTATTTT. Translated: CASSLGSGGRTDTQYF.

The J gene is TRBJ2-4, the V gene TRBV5-1, with a tentative D call TRBD1 (6 bases). The CDR3 loop spans 16 amino acids. CDR1 and CDR2 from the germline V gene are SGHRS and YFSETQ. The ends were cut back, 4 bases at V and 7 bases at J, with 21 bases in the middle. The chain's CDR3 is CASSPNLGQPGNIQYF. In DNA, the CDR3 is TGCGCCAGCAGCCCCAACCTCGGACAGCCTGGGAACATTCAGTACTTC.

The rearrangement joins TRBV6-5 to TRBJ2-7; 7 bases align to TRBD2. V shed 8 bases and J 2 bases; nucleotides not matched to a gene: 9. Germline V gene lookup returns CDR1 MNHEY and CDR2 SVGAGI. CDR3 size: 14 residues. CDR3 bases: TGTGCCAGCCGTAAGGCTAGCGGTACCTACGAGCAGTACTTC. It encodes CASRKASGTYEQYF.

The V gene is TRBV27, the J gene TRBJ1-6; unclear D gene. This CDR3 is 13 amino acids long. The germline gives CDR1 MNHEY, CDR2 SMNVEV (reference sequence). V was trimmed by 7 bases and J by 7 bases, leaving 11 bases between them. In DNA form, the CDR3 reads TGTGCCAGCATGCCGACTAGAAATTCACCCCTCCACTTT. Protein: CASMPTRNSPLHF.

The chain combines TRBV6-5 with TRBJ1-1; unclear D gene. V was clipped by 0 bases and J by 4 bases, with 12 bases between them. The CDR3 sequence is 15 residues long. CDR1 is MNHEY, CDR2 SVGAGI, per germline. CDR3 in DNA: TGTGCCAGCAGTTACTCGTACAGAAGCGGCACTGAAGCTTTCTTT. It yields the protein CASSYSYRSGTEAFF.

This chain links TRBV7-9 with TRBJ2-3; a possible D gene is TRBD1 (6 bases). V shed 5 bases and J shed 2 bases, with 14 bases lying between them. The length of the CDR3 is 15 residues. Germline-derived CDR1 and CDR2 are SEHNR and FQNEAQ (reference sequence). CDR3 in amino acids: CASSRRQDYTDTQYF. The CDR3 DNA follows: TGTGCCAGCAGCCGCCGACAGGATTACACAGATACGCAGTATTTT. The whole variable domain, remainder taken from reference TRBV7-9 and TRBJ2-3, is DTGVSQNPRHKITKRGQNVTFRCDPISEHNRLYWYRQTLGQGPEFLTYFQNEAQLEKSRLLSDRFSAERPKGSFSTLEIQRTEQGDSAMYLCASSRRQDYTDTQYFGPGTRLTVL.

This rearrangement joins TRBV7-9 to TRBJ2-1, with no clear D. Trimming left V 5 bases short and J 0 bases short, with 11 bases between. The CDR3 consists of 15 residues. Per the germline V gene, CDR1 is SEHNR and CDR2 is FQNEAQ (reference sequence). This CDR3 is CASSAVDLSYNEQFF. Here the CDR3 DNA reads TGTGCCAGCAGCGCGGTCGACCTCTCCTACAATGAGCAGTTCTTC.

This chain joins TRBV7-6 and TRBJ2-3; 10 positions match TRBD1. CDR3 length: 14 amino acids. The germline gives CDR1 SGHVS, CDR2 FNYEAQ. V lost 4 bases to trimming and J lost 6 bases; unmatched junction nucleotides: 4. For the CDR3, the DNA is TGTGCCAGCAGCTCTCGGACAGGGGGGGATACGCAGTATTTT. Encoded protein: CASSSRTGGDTQYF. Combining the CDR3 with reference TRBV7-6 and TRBJ2-3 gives the whole variable domain GAGVSQSPRYKVTKRGQDVALRCDPISGHVSLYWYRQALGQGPEFLTYFNYEAQQDKSGLPNDRFSAERPEGSISTLTIQRTEQRDSAMYRCASSSRTGGDTQYFGPGTRLTVL.

The chain links TRBV19 to TRBJ2-2, with D tentatively TRBD1 (6 bases). This CDR3 has 15 amino acids. V lost 3 bases and J 4 bases, leaving 12 bases between the germline ends. Germline CDR1 and CDR2: LNHDA and SQIVND (reference sequence). CDR3 DNA sequence: TGTGCCAGTAGTATCTCACAGGGAAGCACCGGGGAGCTGTTTTTT. Its translation: CASSISQGSTGELFF.

The rearrangement links TRBV6-6 to TRBJ2-1; TRBD2 agrees at 9 bases. V lost 5 bases to trimming and J lost 4 bases; unmatched junction nucleotides: 9. CDR1 MNHNY and CDR2 SVGAGI come from the germline V gene (reference sequence). The CDR3 sequence is 16 residues long. CDR3 in DNA: TGTGCCAGCAGTCGAAATAGCGGGGGCTGGTACAATGAGCAGTTCTTC. Translation: CASSRNSGGWYNEQFF.

V is TRBV30 and J is TRBJ1-6; D might be TRBD1 (5 bases). V lost 6 bases, J lost 2 bases, and 11 bases lay in between. Germline values: CDR1 GTSNPN, CDR2 SVGIG (reference sequence). This CDR3 has 14 residues. The CDR3 region has the DNA TGTGCCTGCGCCTGGGGGGCCTATAATTCACCCCTCCACTTT. Translated: CACAWGAYNSPLHF.

The chain has TRBV2 and TRBJ2-5; 8 bases fit TRBD2. The last part of the DNA fits TRBJ2-7 better; the J call may be wrong. The CDR3 loop spans 12 amino acids. Germline loops: CDR1 SNHLY, CDR2 FYNNEI. CDR3 protein: CASTSGSYEQYF. The CDR3 nucleotides read TGTGCCAGTACTAGCGGATCCTACGAGCAGTACTTC.

The chain uses TRBV6-5 and TRBJ1-5; D is undetermined. Germline V gives CDR1 MNHEY, CDR2 SVGAGI. The CDR3 is 15 amino acids. Trimming removed 6 bases at V and 6 bases at J, with 18 bases between. The CDR3 spells CASSSRPARGQPQHF. The CDR3 DNA is TGTGCCAGCAGCAGCCGCCCAGCCCGCGGTCAGCCCCAGCATTTT.

V usage is TRBV19 and J usage is TRBJ1-5; 9 nucleotides line up with TRBD1. Germline values: CDR1 LNHDA, CDR2 SQIVND (reference sequence). The junction had 2 bases not matched to a gene; V was cut back by 5 bases and J by 6 bases. The CDR3 loop spans 13 amino acids. The CDR3 DNA is TGTGCCAGTAGTCGGACAGGGGCTCAGCCCCAGCATTTT. It encodes CASSRTGAQPQHF.

This chain connects TRBV5-6 to TRBJ1-6; D unclear. V was clipped by 4 bases and J by 9 bases, with 14 bases between them. Germline values: CDR1 SGHDT, CDR2 YYEEEE. This CDR3 has 14 residues. Here the CDR3 DNA reads TGTGCCAGCAGCCTTAGACAATTACTTTCACCCCTCCACTTT. Amino acids: CASSLRQLLSPLHF.

The table lists this clone with a count of one. The J gene is TRBJ2-1, the V gene TRBV2, with TRBD2 matching over 7 bases. The CDR3 length is 13 residues. Germline CDR1 is SNHLY and CDR2 is FYNNEI. J was trimmed by 8 bases and V by 3 bases; bases with no gene match: 4. CDR3 region: CASSDLLADEQFF. The DNA of the CDR3 is TGTGCCAGCAGTGATCTCCTAGCGGATGAGCAGTTCTTC.

The chain combines TRBV6-1 with TRBJ2-2; possibly TRBD2 for D (5 bases). The germline V and J ends were trimmed by 10 bases and 6 bases, with 15 bases remaining between them. The CDR3 spans 13 residues. Germline V lookup: CDR1 MNHNS, CDR2 SASEGT. The CDR3: CATRARESGELFF. The CDR3 DNA reads as TGTGCCACACGGGCCCGGGAATCCGGGGAGCTGTTTTTT.

The genes are TRBV6-6 and TRBJ1-2; 7 bases map to TRBD1. Per germline, CDR1 MNHNY and CDR2 SVGAGI (reference sequence). This CDR3 has 13 residues. V shed 1 base and J 7 bases; nucleotides not matched to a gene: 3. CDR3 amino acids: CASSYLGQRGYTF. The CDR3 DNA is TGTGCCAGCAGTTACTTGGGACAGCGTGGCTACACCTTC.

The chain links TRBV18 to TRBJ1-1; D is unclear. CDR1 KGHSH and CDR2 LQKENI come from the germline V gene. The length of the CDR3 is 12 residues. The ends were cut back, 3 bases at V and 8 bases at J, with 10 bases in the middle. The CDR3, as DNA: TGTGCCAGCTCACCCCCACAGCAGGAAGCTTTCTTT. This codes for CASSPPQQEAFF. The variable domain in full, completed from reference TRBV18 and TRBJ1-1, reads NAGVMQNPRHLVRRRGQEARLRCSPMKGHSHVYWYRQLPEEGLKFMVYLQKENIIDESGMPKERFSAEFPKEGPSILRIQQVVRGDSAAYFCASSPPQQEAFFGQGTRLTVV.

The chain carries TRBV5-4 and TRBJ2-3, with 11 bases identical to TRBD2. Losses at the gene ends were 0 bases for V and 3 bases for J; bases not matched to a gene: 3. The CDR3 runs 16 residues. From germline, CDR1 is SGHNT and CDR2 YYREEE (reference sequence). CDR3 loop: CASSLVLAGATDTQYF. CDR3 DNA sequence: TGTGCCAGCAGCTTGGTACTAGCGGGGGCTACAGATACGCAGTATTTT.

The CDR3 loop reads CASSSLFEQFF. CDR3 sequence (DNA): TGTGCCAGCAGTTCTCTTTTTGAGCAGTTCTTC. The chain links TRBV25-1 to TRBJ2-1, with D hard to call. The ends were cut back, 5 bases at V and 9 bases at J, with 8 bases in the middle. There are 11 residues in the CDR3. The germline gives CDR1 MGHDK, CDR2 SYGVNS.

The rearrangement uses TRBV27 and TRBJ1-5; D gene ambiguous. V gave up 5 bases and J gave up 6 bases, with 17 bases separating them. CDR1 MNHEY and CDR2 SMNVEV come from the germline V gene (reference sequence). The length of the CDR3 is 15 residues. The CDR3 loop is CASSPAQYWSQPQHF. In DNA form, the CDR3 reads TGTGCCAGCAGTCCAGCCCAATACTGGAGTCAGCCCCAGCATTTT.

The J gene is TRBJ2-7, the V gene TRBV7-2; 10 nucleotides agree with TRBD1. This CDR3 has 16 amino acids. CDR1 is SGHTA and CDR2 is FQGNSA in the germline V gene. V shed 5 bases, J shed 4 bases, and the junction held 11 bases outside the gene matches. The CDR3 DNA reads as TGTGCCAGCAGCCCCGGTCCAGGGACAGGGGTATACGAGCAGTACGTC. Its protein is CASSPGPGTGVYEQYV.

This clone was seen only a few times. The genes are TRBV7-9 and TRBJ2-1, with 12 bases fitting TRBD1. Looked up from germline, CDR1 is SEHNR and CDR2 is FQNEAQ (reference sequence). The CDR3 consists of 15 residues. V gave up 5 bases and J gave up 9 bases; unmatched junction bases: 8. CDR3: CASSPGTGGLTEQFF. CDR3 coding DNA: TGTGCCAGCAGCCCCGGGACAGGGGGCCTGACTGAGCAGTTCTTC.